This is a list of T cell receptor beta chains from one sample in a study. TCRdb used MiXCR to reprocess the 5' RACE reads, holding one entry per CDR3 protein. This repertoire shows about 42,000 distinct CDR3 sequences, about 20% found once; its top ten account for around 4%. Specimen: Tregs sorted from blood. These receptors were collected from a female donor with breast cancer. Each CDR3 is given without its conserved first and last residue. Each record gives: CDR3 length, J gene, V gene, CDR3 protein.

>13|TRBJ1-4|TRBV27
ASSLWGSRDEKLF
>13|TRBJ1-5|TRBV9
ASNLRGQVNQPQH
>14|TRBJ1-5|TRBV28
ASSFLGDSNNQPQH
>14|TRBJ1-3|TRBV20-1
SASSGQRIGGNTIY
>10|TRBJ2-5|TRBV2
ASSLTAETQY
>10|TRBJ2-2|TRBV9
ASSPDAGELF
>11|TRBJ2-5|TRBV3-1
ASSLIEEETQY
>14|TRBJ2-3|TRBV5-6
ASSYVGGRLTDTQY
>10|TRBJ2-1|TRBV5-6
ASSSQDTEQF
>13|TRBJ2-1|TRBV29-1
SVETGLSSYNEQF
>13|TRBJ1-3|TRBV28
ASSLQGVSGNTIY
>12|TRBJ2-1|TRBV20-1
GASGRDDYNEQF
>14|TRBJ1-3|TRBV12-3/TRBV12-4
ASSFWAAPSGNTIY
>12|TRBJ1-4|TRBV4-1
ASSQLGSNEKLF